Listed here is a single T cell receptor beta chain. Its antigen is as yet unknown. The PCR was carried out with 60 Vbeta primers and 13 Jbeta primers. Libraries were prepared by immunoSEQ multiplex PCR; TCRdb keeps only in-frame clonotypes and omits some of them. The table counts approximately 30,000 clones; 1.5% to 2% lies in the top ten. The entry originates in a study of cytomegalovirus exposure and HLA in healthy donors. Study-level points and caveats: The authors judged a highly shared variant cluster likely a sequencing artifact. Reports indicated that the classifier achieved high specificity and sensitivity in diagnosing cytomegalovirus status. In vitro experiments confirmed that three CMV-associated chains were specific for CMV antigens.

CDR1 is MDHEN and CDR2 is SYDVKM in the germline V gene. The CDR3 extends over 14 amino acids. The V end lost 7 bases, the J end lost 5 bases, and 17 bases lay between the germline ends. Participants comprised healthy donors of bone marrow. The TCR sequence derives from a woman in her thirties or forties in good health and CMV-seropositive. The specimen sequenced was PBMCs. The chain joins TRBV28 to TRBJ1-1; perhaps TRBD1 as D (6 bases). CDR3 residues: CASTQPWTVTEAFF. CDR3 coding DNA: TGTGCCAGCACACAACCCTGGACAGTTACTGAAGCTTTCTTT.